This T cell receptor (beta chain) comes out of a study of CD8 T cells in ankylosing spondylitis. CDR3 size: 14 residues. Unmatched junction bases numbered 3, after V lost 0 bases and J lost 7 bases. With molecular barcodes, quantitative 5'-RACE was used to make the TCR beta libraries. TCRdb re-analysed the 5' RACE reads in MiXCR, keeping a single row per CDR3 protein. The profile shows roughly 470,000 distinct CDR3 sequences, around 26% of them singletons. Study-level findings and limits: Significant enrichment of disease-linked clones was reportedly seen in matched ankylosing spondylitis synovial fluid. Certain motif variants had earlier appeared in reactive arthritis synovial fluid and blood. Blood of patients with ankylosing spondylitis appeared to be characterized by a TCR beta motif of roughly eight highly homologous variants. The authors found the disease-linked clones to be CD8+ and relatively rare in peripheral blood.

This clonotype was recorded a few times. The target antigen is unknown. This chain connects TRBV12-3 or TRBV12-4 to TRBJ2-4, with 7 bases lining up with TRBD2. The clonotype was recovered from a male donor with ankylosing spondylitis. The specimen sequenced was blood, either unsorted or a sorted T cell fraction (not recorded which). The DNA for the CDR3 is TGTGCCAGCAGTTTAGCGGGAGGGGTGAACATTCAGTACTTC. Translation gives CASSLAGGVNIQYF.